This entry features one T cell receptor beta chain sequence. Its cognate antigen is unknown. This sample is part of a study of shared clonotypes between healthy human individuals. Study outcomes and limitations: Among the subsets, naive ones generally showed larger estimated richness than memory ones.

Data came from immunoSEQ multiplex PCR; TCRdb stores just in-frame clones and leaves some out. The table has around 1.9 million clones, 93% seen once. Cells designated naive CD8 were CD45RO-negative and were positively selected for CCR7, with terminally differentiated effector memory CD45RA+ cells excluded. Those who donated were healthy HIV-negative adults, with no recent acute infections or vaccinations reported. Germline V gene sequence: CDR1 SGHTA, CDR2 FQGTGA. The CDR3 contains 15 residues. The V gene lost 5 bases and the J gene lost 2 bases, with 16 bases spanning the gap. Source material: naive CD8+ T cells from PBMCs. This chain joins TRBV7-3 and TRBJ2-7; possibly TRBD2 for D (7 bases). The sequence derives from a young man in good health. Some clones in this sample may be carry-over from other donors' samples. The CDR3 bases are TGTGCCAGCAGCCCCAGCGGGACATCCCCCTACGAGCAGTACTTC. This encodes CASSPSGTSPYEQYF.